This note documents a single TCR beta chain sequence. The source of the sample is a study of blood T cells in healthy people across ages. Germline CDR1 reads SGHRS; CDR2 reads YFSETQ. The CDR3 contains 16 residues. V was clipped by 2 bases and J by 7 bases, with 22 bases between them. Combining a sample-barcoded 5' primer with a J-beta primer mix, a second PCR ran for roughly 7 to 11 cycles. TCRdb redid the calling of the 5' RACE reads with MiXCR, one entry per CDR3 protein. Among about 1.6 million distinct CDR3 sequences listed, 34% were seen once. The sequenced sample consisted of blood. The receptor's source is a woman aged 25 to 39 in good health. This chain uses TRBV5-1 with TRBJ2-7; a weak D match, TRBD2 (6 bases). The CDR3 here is CASSFSAGPPYNEQYF. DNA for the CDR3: TGCGCCAGCAGCTTTTCCGCGGGACCTCCCTACAATGAGCAGTACTTC. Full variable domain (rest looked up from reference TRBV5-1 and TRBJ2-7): KAGVTQTPRYLIKTRGQQVTLSCSPISGHRSVSWYQQTPGQGLQFLFEYFSETQRNKGNFPGRFSGRQFSNSRSEMNVSTLELGDSALYLCASSFSAGPPYNEQYFGPGTRLTVT.